Following are 16 T cell receptor beta chains from one sample sequenced in a study of T cells in Graves' hyperthyroidism and ophthalmopathy. Amplified TCR beta CDR3 regions derived from RNA transcripts. The HTBI primer set was used in a first-round RT-PCR of the TCR CDR3. TCRdb reprocessed the multiplex PCR reads via MiXCR and lists one record per CDR3 protein. Among around 610,000 distinct CDR3 sequences listed, about 15% were seen once. Sequenced sample: blood. The origin of the receptors is a woman aged 40-49 years with Graves' ophthalmopathy.

This clonotype was observed a handful of times. The junction does not match germline at one end; this may be a read error. The genes are TRBV10-1 and TRBJ2-5, with D perhaps TRBD2 (5 bases). CDR1 WNHNN and CDR2 SYGVQD come from the germline V gene (reference sequence). The CDR3 spans 15 residues. The CDR3 spells CASGEGLWAQETQYF. The DNA for the CDR3 is TGCGCCAGCGGTGAGGGCTTGTGGGCCCAAGAGACCCAGTACTTC.

J is TRBJ1-1 and V is TRBV30; D remains ambiguous. CDR3 length: 12 amino acids. Per the germline V gene, CDR1 is GTSNPN and CDR2 is SVGIG (reference sequence). V lost 0 bases and J 11 bases, leaving 13 bases between the germline ends. The CDR3 sequence is CAWSVPLSWAFF. As DNA, the CDR3 is TGTGCCTGGAGTGTCCCTTTATCATGGGCTTTCTTT.

The chain has TRBV6-2 or TRBV6-3 and TRBJ1-1, with no clear D. Trimming removed 2 bases at V and 11 bases at J, with 9 bases between. CDR1 and CDR2 from the germline V gene are MNHEY and SVGEGT. CDR3 length: 11 amino acids. The CDR3 coding sequence is TGTGCCAGCAGTTACGTCGTTACGGCTTTCTTT. This sequence encodes CASSYVVTAFF.

This clonotype was recorded many times. The chain employs TRBV9 and TRBJ1-1, with D maybe TRBD1 (6 bases). The CDR3 runs to 14 residues. CDR1 is SGDLS and CDR2 is YYNGEE in the germline V gene. Trimming pared 2 bases from V and 7 bases from J, leaving 15 bases between. The CDR3 nucleotides are TGTGCCAGCAGCGTTCTTCTAGGGGGGGGTGAAGCTTTCTTT. Translation gives CASSVLLGGGEAFF.

This clonotype was recorded a few times. The V gene is TRBV13, the J gene TRBJ2-7; D may be TRBD1 (6 bases). CDR3 length equals 14 residues. The germline V gene has CDR1 PRHDT and CDR2 FYEKMQ (reference sequence). V lost 5 bases, J lost 0 bases, and 11 bases lay in between. The CDR3 protein is CASSLRDISYEQYF. DNA for the CDR3: TGTGCCAGCAGCCTCCGGGACATCTCCTACGAGCAGTACTTC.

This clonotype has only a few counts. The gene calls are TRBV7-9 and TRBJ2-7, with D maybe TRBD1 (5 bases). V was cut by 3 bases and J by 3 bases, with 9 bases left in between. Germline V gives CDR1 SEHNR, CDR2 FQNEAQ (reference sequence). The CDR3 length is 13 residues. CDR3 sequence reads: CASSFDSNYEQYF. Written as DNA, the CDR3 is TGTGCCAGCAGCTTCGACAGCAACTACGAGCAGTACTTC.

This clonotype was counted ten times or more. This rearrangement joins TRBV5-5 to TRBJ2-7, with 8 bases that match TRBD2. The CDR3 totals 16 residues. The germline V gene has CDR1 SGHKS and CDR2 YYEKEE (reference sequence). V lost 4 bases and J lost 0; bases outside the gene matches: 9. This chain's CDR3 is CASSPRTGTSSYEQYF. Here the CDR3 DNA reads TGTGCCAGCAGCCCCAGAACGGGGACTAGCTCCTACGAGCAGTACTTC.

This clonotype occurred many times. The rearrangement links TRBV6-5 to TRBJ2-2; D unclear. Germline CDR1 reads MNHEY; CDR2 reads SVGAGI. This CDR3 region has 14 residues. V lost 2 bases and J 2 bases, leaving 6 bases between the germline ends. CDR3: CASSYGVNTGELFF. CDR3 in DNA: TGTGCCAGCAGTTACGGAGTTAACACCGGGGAGCTGTTTTTT.

The chain combines TRBV12-3 or TRBV12-4 with TRBJ1-2, with 8 bases identical to TRBD1. With V trimmed by 5 bases and J by 8 bases, 10 bases remained unmatched. The CDR3 consists of 14 residues. For the CDR3, the DNA is TGTGCCAGCAGTGCAGGGGGCCGGGTGGAAGGCTACACCTTC. As protein: CASSAGGRVEGYTF.

The V and J genes are TRBV29-1 and TRBJ2-2, with D perhaps TRBD1 (5 bases). The V and J ends lost 6 bases and 2 bases respectively, with 10 bases between them. CDR3 size: 13 residues. Germline values: CDR1 SQVTM, CDR2 ANQGSEA. CDR3 sequence reads: CSVDTINTGELFF. The CDR3 DNA follows: TGCAGCGTGGACACAATAAACACCGGGGAGCTGTTTTTT.

The chain combines TRBV4-2 with TRBJ1-5; 9 bases line up with TRBD1. J lost 4 bases, V lost 1 base, and 8 bases had no gene match. Germline CDR1 and CDR2: LGHNA and YNFKEQ. The CDR3 spans 17 residues. CDR3 sequence: CASSQGELQGANQPQHF. In nucleotides, the CDR3 is TGTGCCAGCAGCCAAGGGGAGTTACAGGGGGCTAATCAGCCCCAGCATTTT.

This clonotype has at least ten counts. The chain employs TRBV4-2 and TRBJ2-7, with a tentative D call TRBD1 (6 bases). CDR1 and CDR2 from the germline V gene are LGHNA and YNFKEQ. The CDR3 has 14 residues. The ends were cut back, 3 bases at V and 3 bases at J, with 12 bases in the middle. CDR3 nucleotides: TGTGCCAGCAGCCACGGACAGACTAACTACGAGCAGTACTTC. Protein product: CASSHGQTNYEQYF.

This clonotype was detected ten times or more. V is TRBV7-2 and J is TRBJ1-5; 9 bases are a match to TRBD1. Germline CDR1 reads SGHTA; CDR2 reads FQGNSA. J lost 2 bases, V lost 4 bases, and 3 bases had no gene match. The CDR3 has 15 amino acids. The CDR3 nucleotides are TGTGCCAGCAGCTCGGACAGGGGTGGCAATCAGCCCCAGCATTTT. Translating gives CASSSDRGGNQPQHF.

This clonotype occurred a few times. V and J are TRBV5-1 and TRBJ2-3, with D unclear. The CDR3 has 13 residues. The V gene lost 4 bases and the J gene lost 0 bases, with 6 bases spanning the gap. The V gene's germline CDR1 is SGHRS and CDR2 YFSETQ. The CDR3 is CASSHSSTDTQYF. Written as DNA, the CDR3 is TGCGCCAGCAGCCATTCTAGCACAGATACGCAGTATTTT.

This clonotype appeared many times. One end of the junction fails to match germline, which may point to a read error. The V and J genes are TRBV7-7 and TRBJ2-2, with D perhaps given as TRBD1 or TRBD2 (5 bases each). The length of the CDR3 is 14 residues. Germline V gene data show CDR1 as SSHAT and CDR2 as FNYEAQ (reference sequence). The CDR3 region has the DNA TGTGCTAGCAGCGTACAGGAGGAGACCGGGGAGCTGTTTTTT. Its translation: CASSVQEETGELFF.

This clonotype showed up many times. The chain has TRBV28 and TRBJ1-6; D is possibly TRBD1 (5 bases). Trimming pared 5 bases from V and 10 bases from J, leaving 18 bases between. The length of the CDR3 is 15 residues. CDR1 is MDHEN, CDR2 SYDVKM, per germline. CDR3 loop: CASSLRGEVGSPLHF. Written as DNA, the CDR3 is TGTGCCAGCAGTCTCCGGGGGGAGGTTGGCTCACCCCTCCACTTT.